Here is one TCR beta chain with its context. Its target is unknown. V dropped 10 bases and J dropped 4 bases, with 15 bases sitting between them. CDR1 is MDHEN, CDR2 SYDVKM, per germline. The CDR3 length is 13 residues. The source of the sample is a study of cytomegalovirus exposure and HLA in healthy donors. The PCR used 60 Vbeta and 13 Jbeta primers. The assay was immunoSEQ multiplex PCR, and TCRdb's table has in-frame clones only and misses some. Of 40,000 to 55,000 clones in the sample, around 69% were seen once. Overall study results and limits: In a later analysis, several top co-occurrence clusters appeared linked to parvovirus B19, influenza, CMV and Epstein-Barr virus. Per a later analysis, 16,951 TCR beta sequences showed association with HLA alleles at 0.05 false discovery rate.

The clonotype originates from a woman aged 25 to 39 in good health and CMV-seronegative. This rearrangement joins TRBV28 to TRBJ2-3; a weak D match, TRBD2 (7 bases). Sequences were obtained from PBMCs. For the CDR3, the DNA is TGTGCCACGGAGGGAGGGGGGGCAGATACGCAGTATTTT. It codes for CATEGGGADTQYF.